This TCR beta chain was observed in a study of response to subunit inactivated influenza vaccine. Germline V lookup: CDR1 DFQATT, CDR2 SNEGSKA (reference sequence). This CDR3 has 16 residues. The ends were cut back, 3 bases at V and 3 bases at J, with 20 bases in the middle. TCRdb called the RT-PCR reads again in MiXCR, with one record for every CDR3 protein. Seen here are hundreds of thousands of distinct CDR3 sequences, about 7.6% observed once, and the top ten hold roughly 13%. This clonotype was observed a handful of times. Antigen: not known. Overall study results and limits: Researchers suggested that each seasonal influenza vaccination recruits few new T cells.

The specimen comprised PBMCs from blood, sampled around 25 months after vaccination. This chain uses TRBV20-1 with TRBJ1-1; TRBD1 is a possible D gene (6 bases). This sequence was found in a man between 50 and 69 years old who received an inactivated influenza vaccine. In DNA form, the CDR3 reads TGCAGTGCTAGGGGCCAAACAGGGTCCATGCACACTGAAGCTTTCTTT. Its translation is CSARGQTGSMHTEAFF.